The following is a T cell receptor beta chain sequence with its context. As yet, its antigen is unknown. Germline V gene data show CDR1 as ENHRY and CDR2 as SYGVKD. The CDR3 is 13 residues long. V was clipped by 10 bases and J by 3 bases; unmatched bases: 6. The record originates from a study of OX40 agonist ivuxolimab in advanced cancers. For the study at large: Those enrolled were 80% to 85% male, with a mean age of about 60 years and ages from 23 to 79. Notes on the study in general: Partial responders treated at 0.1-3.0 mg/kg exhibited clonal expansion among the lowest measured. No antigen was identified for the clonally expanded peripheral T cells.

Sequenced by immunoSEQ multiplex PCR; TCRdb stores in-frame clones only, minus some. The table lists some 33,000 clones, 82% of them singletons. This sequence joins TRBV10-3 and TRBJ1-2; 9 positions agree with TRBD1. The input for sequencing was CD4+ or CD8+ T cells sorted from blood, taken in a trial of the OX40 agonist ivuxolimab. The receptor comes from an adult with an advanced solid tumor such as melanoma, head and neck, liver or kidney cancer. CDR3 sequence reads: CATSRQGDYGYTF. For the CDR3, the DNA is TGTGCCACCTCTAGACAGGGGGACTATGGCTACACCTTC.